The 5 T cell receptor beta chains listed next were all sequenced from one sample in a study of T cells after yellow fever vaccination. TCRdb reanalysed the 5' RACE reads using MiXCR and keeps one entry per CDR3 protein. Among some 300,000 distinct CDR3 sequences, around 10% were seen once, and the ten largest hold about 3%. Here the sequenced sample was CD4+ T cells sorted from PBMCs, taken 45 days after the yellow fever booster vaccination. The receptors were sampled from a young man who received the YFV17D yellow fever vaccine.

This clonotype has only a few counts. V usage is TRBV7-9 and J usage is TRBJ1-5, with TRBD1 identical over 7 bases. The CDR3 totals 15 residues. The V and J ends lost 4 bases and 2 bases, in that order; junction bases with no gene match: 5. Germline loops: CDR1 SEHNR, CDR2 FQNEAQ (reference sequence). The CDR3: CASSYQGEGNQPQHF. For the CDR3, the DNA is TGTGCCAGCAGCTATCAGGGGGAGGGCAATCAGCCCCAGCATTTT.

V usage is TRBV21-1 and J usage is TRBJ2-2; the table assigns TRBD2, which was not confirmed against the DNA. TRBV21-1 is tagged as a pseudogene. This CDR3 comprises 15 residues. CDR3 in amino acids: CASSNARRGAGELFF. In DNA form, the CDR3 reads TGTGCCAGCAGCAACGCTAGGCGGGGGGCCGGGGAGCTGTTTTTT.

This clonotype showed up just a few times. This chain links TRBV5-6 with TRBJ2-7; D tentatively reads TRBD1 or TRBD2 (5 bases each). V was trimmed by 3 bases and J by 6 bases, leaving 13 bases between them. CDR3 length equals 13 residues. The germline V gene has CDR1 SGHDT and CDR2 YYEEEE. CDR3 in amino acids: CASSSIEGSEQYV. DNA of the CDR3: TGTGCCAGCAGCTCGATCGAGGGGAGCGAGCAGTACGTC.

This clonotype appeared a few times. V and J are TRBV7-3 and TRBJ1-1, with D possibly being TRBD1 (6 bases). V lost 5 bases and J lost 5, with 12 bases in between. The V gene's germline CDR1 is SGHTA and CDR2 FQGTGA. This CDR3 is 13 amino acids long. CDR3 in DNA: TGTGCCAGCAGCGCAGGGGCGAGGACTGAAGCTTTCTTT. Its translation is CASSAGARTEAFF.

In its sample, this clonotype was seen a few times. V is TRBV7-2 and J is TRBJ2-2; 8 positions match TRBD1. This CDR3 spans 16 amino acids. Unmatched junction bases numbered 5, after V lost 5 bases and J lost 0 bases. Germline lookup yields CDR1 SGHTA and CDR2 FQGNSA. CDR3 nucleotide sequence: TGTGCCAGCAGCCCAGGGGGCTCGGCGAACACCGGGGAGCTGTTTTTT. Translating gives CASSPGGSANTGELFF.